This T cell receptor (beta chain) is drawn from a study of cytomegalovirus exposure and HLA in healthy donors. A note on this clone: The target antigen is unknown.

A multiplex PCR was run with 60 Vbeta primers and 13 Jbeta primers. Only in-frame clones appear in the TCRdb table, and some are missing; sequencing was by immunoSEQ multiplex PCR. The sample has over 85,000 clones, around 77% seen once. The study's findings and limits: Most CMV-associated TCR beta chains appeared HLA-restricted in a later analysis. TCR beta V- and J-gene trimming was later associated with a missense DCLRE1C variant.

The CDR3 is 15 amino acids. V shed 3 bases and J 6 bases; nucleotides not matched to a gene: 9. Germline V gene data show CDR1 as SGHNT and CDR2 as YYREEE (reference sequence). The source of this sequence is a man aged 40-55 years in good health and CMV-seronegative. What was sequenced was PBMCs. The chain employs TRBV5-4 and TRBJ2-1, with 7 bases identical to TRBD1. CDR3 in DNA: TGTGCCAGCAGCTCTACAGGGGAGAGGGGCAATGAGCAGTTCTTC. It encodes CASSSTGERGNEQFF.